There are many counts of the clone carrying this T cell receptor (beta chain). What it binds is not known. The data were taken from a study of T cells after yellow fever vaccination. Study background: The fractions with low cell numbers were processed using SMART-Seq v4 Ultra Low Input.

The 5'RACE template-switching step produced TCR cDNA and added a universal primer site and UMIs. TCRdb passed the 5' RACE reads through MiXCR, listing each CDR3 protein once. The sample contains about 130,000 distinct CDR3 sequences, around 9.8% of which appear only once. This CDR3 contains 15 residues. Unmatched junction bases numbered 2, after V lost 0 bases and J lost 5 bases. Germline V gene data show CDR1 as MRHNA and CDR2 as SNTAGT. Study-level points and caveats: The appearance of a small share of clonotypes in both CD4 and CD8 compartments was observed. Abundant clonotypes from the bulk population could contaminate FACS-sorted repertoires.

The specimen was CD8+ T cells sorted from PBMCs, collected on the day of the yellow fever booster vaccination. The TCR originated in a man between 18 and 35 years old who received the YFV17D yellow fever vaccine. The J gene is TRBJ2-1, the V gene TRBV6-4; 9 bases are a match to TRBD2. Written as DNA, the CDR3 is TGTGCCAGCAGTGACTCAAGCGGGGGGAACAATGAGCAGTTCTTC. It codes for CASSDSSGGNNEQFF.